The clone carrying this TCR beta chain was counted ten times or more. This entry belongs to a study of T-cell memory formation after mild COVID-19. Per the germline V gene, CDR1 is SGHTA and CDR2 is FQGNSA. This CDR3 has 15 residues. Unmatched junction bases numbered 7, after V lost 6 bases and J lost 5 bases. MiXCR, run by TCRdb on the 5' RACE reads, gives a single entry per CDR3 protein. The sample includes some 250,000 distinct CDR3 sequences, 9.4% of them seen just once. The source is a man aged 18 to 30 who had mild COVID-19 (a few samples of this study predate the infection). Cell type and time point are not known. The sample was PBMCs or a T cell subset sorted from them (not recorded which). V usage is TRBV7-2 and J usage is TRBJ2-1; 10 nucleotides match TRBD2. The CDR3 loop reads CASRLLAGDNNEQFF. The CDR3 DNA sequence: TGTGCCAGCAGGTTGCTAGCGGGGGACAACAATGAGCAGTTCTTC.